This TCR beta chain was recorded in a study of blood T cell repertoires in COVID-19. Data came from immunoSEQ multiplex PCR; TCRdb stores just in-frame clones and leaves some out. The top ten clones hold 3.5% to 5.5% of a sample with around 94,000 clones, 84% of them seen once. The CDR3 consists of 16 residues. The ends lost 3 bases at V and 4 bases at J; junction bases unmatched: 7. The specimen sequenced was peripheral blood. The chain has TRBV23-1 and TRBJ1-1; 11 bases match TRBD1. TRBV23-1 is an ORF for which the function is uncertain. The sequence was collected from a human donor in a cohort sampled during active COVID-19. Written as DNA, the CDR3 is TGCGCCAGCAGTCACCGGACAGGGGGCGAAAGCACTGAAGCTTTCTTT. This translates into CASSHRTGGESTEAFF.